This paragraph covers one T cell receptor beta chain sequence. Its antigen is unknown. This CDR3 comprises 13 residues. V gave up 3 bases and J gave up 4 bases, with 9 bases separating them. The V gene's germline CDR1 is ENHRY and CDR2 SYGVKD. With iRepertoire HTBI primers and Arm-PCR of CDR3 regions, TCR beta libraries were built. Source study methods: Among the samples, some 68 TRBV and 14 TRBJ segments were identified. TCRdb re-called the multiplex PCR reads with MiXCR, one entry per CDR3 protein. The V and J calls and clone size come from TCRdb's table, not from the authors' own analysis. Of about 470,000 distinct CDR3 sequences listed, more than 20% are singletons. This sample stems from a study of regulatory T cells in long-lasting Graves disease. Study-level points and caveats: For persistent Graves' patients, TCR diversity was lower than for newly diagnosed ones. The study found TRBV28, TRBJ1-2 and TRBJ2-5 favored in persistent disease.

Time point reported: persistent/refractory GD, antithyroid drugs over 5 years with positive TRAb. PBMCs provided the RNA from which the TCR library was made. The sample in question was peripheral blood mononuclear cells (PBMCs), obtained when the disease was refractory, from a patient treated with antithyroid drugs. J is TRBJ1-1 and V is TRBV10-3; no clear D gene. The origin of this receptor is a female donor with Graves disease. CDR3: CAISEGRTTEAFF. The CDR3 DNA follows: TGTGCCATCAGTGAAGGACGGACCACTGAAGCTTTCTTT.